Below, 12 T cell receptor beta chains from the same sample are listed, as sequenced in a study of cytomegalovirus exposure and HLA in healthy donors. Use of 60 Vbeta and 13 Jbeta primers characterized the PCR. Sequencing was performed with immunoSEQ multiplex PCR; in TCRdb, only in-frame clones are kept and a portion is missing. The table records about 150,000 clones, approximately 74% of them present only once. Sequencing input: PBMCs. All receptors derive from a young man in good health and CMV-seronegative.

The V and J genes are TRBV25-1 and TRBJ2-2, with TRBD1 matching 12 bases. Germline V lookup: CDR1 MGHDK, CDR2 SYGVNS. V was clipped by 9 bases and J by 5 bases; unmatched bases: 16. This CDR3 spans 18 amino acids. CDR3 loop: CASDPGQGAPPLTGELFF. The CDR3 DNA follows: TGTGCCAGTGATCCGGGACAGGGGGCTCCGCCGTTAACCGGGGAGCTGTTTTTT.

This clone was picked up one time. V and J are TRBV2 and TRBJ1-2; D ambiguous. CDR1 and CDR2 from the germline V gene are SNHLY and FYNNEI. This CDR3 is built from 14 residues. Trimming cost V 7 bases and J 0 bases, with 12 bases left between them. The CDR3 loop is CASTGGTSNYGYTF. In DNA, the CDR3 is TGTGCCAGCACCGGAGGCACTTCTAACTATGGCTACACCTTC.

This clone was counted between two and nine times. The J gene is TRBJ1-2, the V gene TRBV6-6, with 9 bases aligning to TRBD1. CDR1 is MNHNY and CDR2 is SVGAGI in the germline V gene (reference sequence). The CDR3 sequence is 14 residues long. The V segment lost 6 bases and the J segment 8 bases; nucleotides outside the gene matches: 10. The DNA of the CDR3 is TGTGCCAGCAGGTGGGACAGGGATACGGGCGGCTACACCTTC. It encodes CASRWDRDTGGYTF.

The chain is built from TRBV2 and TRBJ1-3, with unresolved D. The CDR3 has 12 residues. Trimming removed 9 bases at V and 0 bases at J, with 6 bases between. Germline CDR1 SNHLY, CDR2 FYNNEI. The CDR3 is CARKSSGNTIYF. The CDR3 coding sequence is TGTGCCAGAAAGAGCTCTGGAAACACCATATATTTT.

The chain combines TRBV6-1 with TRBJ2-5; 7 positions match TRBD1. This CDR3 comprises 13 residues. The V and J ends lost 7 bases and 3 bases, in that order; junction bases with no gene match: 5. The germline gives CDR1 MNHNS, CDR2 SASEGT. CDR3 sequence (DNA): TGTGCCAGCACCCGGGACAGAGAAGAGACCCAGTACTTC. Amino acid sequence: CASTRDREETQYF.

The chain links TRBV7-8 to TRBJ1-1; TRBD1 matches 9 bases. The V and J ends lost 5 bases and 8 bases, in that order; junction bases with no gene match: 6. Looked up from germline, CDR1 is SGHVS and CDR2 is FQNEAQ. CDR3 length: 13 residues. The CDR3 loop reads CASSGGTGSEAFF. In DNA, the CDR3 is TGTGCCAGCAGCGGAGGGACAGGGAGCGAAGCTTTCTTT.

The chain links TRBV7-2 to TRBJ2-7, with D possibly TRBD1 on 5 matching bases. The CDR3 loop spans 15 amino acids. V was shortened by 5 bases and J by 1 base, with 15 bases between the two germline ends. Germline assignment: CDR1 SGHTA and CDR2 FQGNSA. The CDR3 nucleotides are TGTGCCAGCAGCCAAAGTCCAGGGCAATCCTACGAGCAGTACTTC. Protein product: CASSQSPGQSYEQYF.

This chain joins TRBV29-1 and TRBJ1-4, with 11 bases fitting TRBD1. The V gene's germline CDR1 is SQVTM and CDR2 ANQGSEA. The CDR3 spans 16 residues. Trimming took 4 bases from V and 10 from J; bases not matched to a gene: 14. The CDR3 DNA is TGCAGCGTTGGAGACCCGGTGGGACAGGGGGTGGGAAAACTGTTTTTT. Translation gives CSVGDPVGQGVGKLFF.

The V gene is TRBV5-1, the J gene TRBJ2-3, with 10 bases fitting TRBD1. The CDR3 is made up of 18 amino acids. Germline CDR1 and CDR2: SGHRS and YFSETQ. Trimming removed 4 bases from V and 4 bases from J; junction bases left unmatched: 15. CDR3 DNA: TGCGCCAGCAGCACTGGACAGGGGGGGACTTATAGCTCAGATACGCAGTATTTT. Its protein product is CASSTGQGGTYSSDTQYF.

The V and J genes are TRBV7-2 and TRBJ2-7, with D unclear. There are 13 residues in the CDR3. Germline V gene data show CDR1 as SGHTA and CDR2 as FQGNSA. The ends were cut back, 1 base at V and 3 bases at J, with 7 bases in the middle. For the CDR3, the DNA is TGTGCCAGCAGCTTAGGCAGGATCTACGAGCAGTACTTC. This codes for CASSLGRIYEQYF.

This clone turned up a few times. The rearrangement uses TRBV28 and TRBJ1-1; 9 nucleotides agree with TRBD1. This CDR3 region has 18 residues. V dropped 5 bases and J dropped 0; count of bases not matched to a gene: 13. In germline, CDR1 is MDHEN, CDR2 SYDVKM. CDR3 nucleotide sequence: TGTGCCAGCAGTCTACCGGGACAGGGACCTAGGATGAACACTGAAGCTTTCTTT. This encodes CASSLPGQGPRMNTEAFF.

In its sample, this clone was seen once. This chain joins TRBV28 and TRBJ1-3; D remains ambiguous. CDR3 length equals 16 residues. The germline V gene encodes CDR1 MDHEN and CDR2 SYDVKM. V was trimmed by 4 bases and J by 0 bases, leaving 13 bases between them. The CDR3 bases are TGTGCCAGCAGTTCCCCGGGTGCCAGCTCTGGAAACACCATATATTTT. Its protein product is CASSSPGASSGNTIYF. The variable domain in full, completed from reference TRBV28 and TRBJ1-3, reads DVKVTQSSRYLVKRTGEKVFLECVQDMDHENMFWYRQDPGLGLRLIYFSYDVKMKEKGDIPEGYSVSREKKERFSLILESASTNQTSMYLCASSSPGASSGNTIYFGEGSWLTVV.